The next 22 T cell receptor beta chains were all read from a single sample in a study of blood T cell repertoires in COVID-19. Profiled with immunoSEQ multiplex PCR; TCRdb holds only in-frame clones, not every one. The profile covers about 300,000 clones, with around nine tenths appearing a single time and 2.9% taken by the ten largest. Source material: PBMCs or T cells enriched from blood (not recorded which). All receptors come from a woman aged 45-59 years who had been exposed to COVID-19.

The chain recombines TRBV19 with TRBJ1-5, with 8 bases fitting TRBD1. The CDR3 extends over 13 amino acids. CDR1 and CDR2 from the germline V gene are LNHDA and SQIVND (reference sequence). V lost 7 bases and J lost 7; bases outside the gene matches: 6. The CDR3 coding sequence is TGTGCCAGTAATCAGGGGGCTGGACAGCCCCAGCATTTT. Its translation: CASNQGAGQPQHF.

This clone was seen once. This chain joins TRBV3-1 (or the pseudogene TRBV3-2) and TRBJ2-7; 7 nucleotides align to TRBD2. Germline trimming cut 2 bases from V and 5 bases from J; bases unmatched to any gene: 9. The V gene's germline CDR1 is LGHDT and CDR2 YNNKEL (reference sequence). This CDR3 has 15 residues. DNA for the CDR3: TGTGCCAGCAGCCAATTTTCCAGCGGGGTGGACGAGCAGTACTTC. Translated, it gives CASSQFSSGVDEQYF.

The genes are TRBV5-1 and TRBJ2-3, with D maybe TRBD1 (6 bases). This CDR3 spans 15 amino acids. Trimming removed 0 bases from V and 0 bases from J, with 8 bases in between. Germline CDR1 reads SGHRS; CDR2 reads YFSETQ. CDR3 sequence (DNA): TGCGCCAGCAGCTTGGACAGGGCGAGCACAGATACGCAGTATTTT. Its translation: CASSLDRASTDTQYF.

The J gene is TRBJ2-7, the V gene TRBV6-1; D might be TRBD1 (6 bases). Germline CDR1 and CDR2: MNHNS and SASEGT. With 2 bases removed from V and 3 bases from J, the gap between germline ends came to 23 bases. CDR3 length equals 18 residues. CDR3 DNA: TGTGCCAGCAGTGAACGTCTTTGGGACACAGTCTCAGACTACGAGCAGTACTTC. Its translation: CASSERLWDTVSDYEQYF.

The chain is built from TRBV7-9 and TRBJ1-2; 7 bases are a match to TRBD1. The length of the CDR3 is 15 residues. The J segment lost 4 bases and the V segment lost 6 bases, leaving 11 bases of the junction unmatched. Germline values: CDR1 SEHNR, CDR2 FQNEAQ (reference sequence). The CDR3 is CASRRQGSPLYGYTF. DNA of the CDR3: TGTGCCAGCAGACGACAGGGCAGCCCTCTCTATGGCTACACCTTC.

The chain is built from TRBV6-5 and TRBJ2-7; TRBD1 matches at 7 bases. The CDR3 has 15 amino acids. The trim removed 0 bases at V and 2 bases at J, leaving 4 bases unmatched. The germline gives CDR1 MNHEY, CDR2 SVGAGI. In DNA form, the CDR3 reads TGTGCCAGCAGTTACTCCGGCGACAGGGCCTACGAGCAGTACTTC. It encodes CASSYSGDRAYEQYF.

The chain employs TRBV5-1 and TRBJ2-7, with a possible D match to TRBD1 (6 bases). CDR3 length: 14 amino acids. The ends were cut back, 0 bases at V and 5 bases at J, with 12 bases in the middle. Germline assignment: CDR1 SGHRS and CDR2 YFSETQ. The CDR3 region is CASSLGQDGHEQYF. Here the CDR3 DNA reads TGCGCCAGCAGCTTGGGACAGGATGGACACGAGCAGTACTTC.

This rearrangement joins TRBV27 to TRBJ1-1; D remains unclear. V lost 8 bases, J lost 1 base, and 11 bases lay in between. There are 13 residues in the CDR3. In germline, CDR1 is MNHEY, CDR2 SMNVEV (reference sequence). This CDR3 is CASAQRGNTEAFF. The CDR3 DNA follows: TGTGCCAGCGCCCAGCGGGGGAACACTGAAGCTTTCTTT.

The chain combines TRBV9 with TRBJ1-2, with D perhaps matching TRBD1 (6 bases). The germline gives CDR1 SGDLS, CDR2 YYNGEE. This CDR3 is 14 amino acids long. The ends were cut back, 0 bases at V and 7 bases at J, with 13 bases in the middle. The CDR3 bases are TGTGCCAGCAGCGTAGTAGCAGGGGAGGGTGGCTACACCTTC. Residues: CASSVVAGEGGYTF.

The CDR3 nucleotides are TGTGCCATCAGTGAGCTACGGACAGGGGGCGGGAACACCGGGGAGCTGTTTTTT. Amino acid sequence: CAISELRTGGGNTGELFF. The chain carries TRBV10-3 and TRBJ2-2, with 11 bases identical to TRBD1. The germline V gene has CDR1 ENHRY and CDR2 SYGVKD. V lost 2 bases to trimming and J lost 1 base; unmatched junction nucleotides: 6. CDR3 size: 18 residues.

The V call is TRBV7-9, the J call TRBJ2-3; no firm D call. Germline V gene lookup returns CDR1 SEHNR and CDR2 FQNEAQ (reference sequence). The CDR3 runs to 15 residues. Trimming pared 2 bases from V and 2 bases from J, leaving 11 bases between. Here the CDR3 reads CASSLMSQATDTQYF. The CDR3 DNA follows: TGTGCCAGCAGCTTAATGTCGCAGGCCACAGATACGCAGTATTTT.

The chain employs TRBV7-6 and TRBJ2-3, with D perhaps matching TRBD2 (6 bases). Germline assignment: CDR1 SGHVS and CDR2 FNYEAQ. The germline V and J ends were trimmed by 5 bases and 1 base, with 16 bases remaining between them. The CDR3 extends over 16 amino acids. CDR3 amino acids: CASSQRMAGRTDTQYF. The CDR3 DNA reads TGTGCCAGCAGCCAAAGGATGGCGGGGCGCACAGATACGCAGTATTTT. The whole variable domain, filled in from reference TRBV7-6 and TRBJ2-3, reads GAGVSQSPRYKVTKRGQDVALRCDPISGHVSLYWYRQALGQGPEFLTYFNYEAQQDKSGLPNDRFSAERPEGSISTLTIQRTEQRDSAMYRCASSQRMAGRTDTQYFGPGTRLTVL.

The rearrangement links TRBV10-3 to TRBJ1-4; TRBD1 aligns across 9 bases. Germline loops: CDR1 ENHRY, CDR2 SYGVKD. J was trimmed by 10 bases and V by 6 bases; bases with no gene match: 12. The CDR3 loop spans 15 amino acids. The CDR3 spells CAIRPGGTGLGKLFF. The CDR3 coding sequence is TGTGCCATCAGGCCCGGAGGGACAGGGCTAGGAAAACTGTTTTTT.

This clone has just one count. V and J are TRBV4-1 and TRBJ2-5, with D possibly TRBD2 on 7 matching bases. The CDR3 is made up of 18 amino acids. From germline, CDR1 is MGHRA and CDR2 YSYEKL. The ends were cut back, 0 bases at V and 5 bases at J, with 22 bases in the middle. The CDR3: CASSQEREQRGSRETQYF. DNA for the CDR3: TGCGCCAGCAGCCAAGAGCGGGAGCAGAGGGGGTCTCGGGAGACCCAGTACTTC.

The V gene is TRBV5-1, the J gene TRBJ2-7; 8 bases agree with TRBD1. Germline V gene data show CDR1 as SGHRS and CDR2 as YFSETQ. The CDR3 is 13 residues long. The V gene end was trimmed by 7 bases and the J gene end by 2 bases; junction bases not matched to a gene: 5. Here the CDR3 reads CASATGATYEQYF. The CDR3 DNA is TGCGCCAGCGCGACAGGGGCAACCTACGAGCAGTACTTC.

J is TRBJ2-7 and V is TRBV4-1, with 9 bases matching TRBD2. Germline V CDR1 and CDR2: MGHRA, YSYEKL. J lost 2 bases, V lost 6 bases, and 5 bases had no gene match. The CDR3 loop spans 14 amino acids. This CDR3 reads CASRYSGGPYEQYF. In nucleotides, the CDR3 is TGCGCCAGCAGATATAGCGGGGGACCCTACGAGCAGTACTTC.

This clone was recorded once. The V call is TRBV7-6, the J call TRBJ2-1, with unresolved D. Germline V gene lookup returns CDR1 SGHVS and CDR2 FNYEAQ. The CDR3 runs to 11 residues. The V end was cut by 5 bases, the J end by 4 bases, with 3 bases between. The CDR3, as DNA: TGTGCCAGCAGCACTTACAATGAGCAGTTCTTC. This encodes CASSTYNEQFF.

The V and J genes are TRBV25-1 and TRBJ2-1, with D maybe TRBD1 (6 bases). Per germline, CDR1 MGHDK and CDR2 SYGVNS. The CDR3 is 13 residues long. V was pared by 4 bases and J by 10 bases, with 14 bases between. The CDR3 sequence is CASSAAGDYEQFF. In DNA, the CDR3 is TGTGCCAGCAGTGCGGCAGGGGATTACGAGCAGTTCTTC.

The chain has TRBV19 and TRBJ1-6, with D tentatively TRBD1 (5 bases). From germline, CDR1 is LNHDA and CDR2 SQIVND (reference sequence). The CDR3 is 14 amino acids. Trimming took 2 bases from V and 9 from J, leaving 11 bases between them. The CDR3 protein is CASSISQGGSPLHF. In DNA, the CDR3 is TGTGCCAGTAGTATATCCCAGGGTGGTTCACCCCTCCACTTT. The variable domain in full, with the rest retrieved from reference TRBV19 and TRBJ1-6, is DGGITQSPKYLFRKEGQNVTLSCEQNLNHDAMYWYRQDPGQGLRLIYYSQIVNDFQKGDIAEGYSVSREKKESFPLTVTSAQKNPTAFYLCASSISQGGSPLHFGNGTRLTVT.

This clone was counted a few times. The V call is TRBV3-1 (or the pseudogene TRBV3-2), the J call TRBJ1-2; TRBD1 might be the D (5 bases). The CDR3 is made up of 16 amino acids. Germline values: CDR1 LGHDT, CDR2 YNNKEL (reference sequence). The ends were cut back, 1 base at V and 4 bases at J, with 16 bases in the middle. CDR3: CASSQGVLGGSYGYTF. DNA for the CDR3: TGTGCCAGCAGCCAAGGGGTGTTGGGGGGATCCTATGGCTACACCTTC.

The V call is TRBV2, the J call TRBJ1-4; 7 bases match TRBD1. V dropped 1 base and J dropped 3; count of bases not matched to a gene: 2. This CDR3 is 15 amino acids long. CDR1 and CDR2 from the germline V gene are SNHLY and FYNNEI. Here the CDR3 reads CASSEGGQSNEKLFF. The CDR3 bases are TGTGCCAGCAGTGAAGGGGGACAGTCTAATGAAAAACTGTTTTTT.

The rearrangement joins TRBV5-1 to TRBJ2-6; D remains ambiguous. This CDR3 spans 15 amino acids. CDR1 and CDR2 from the germline V gene are SGHRS and YFSETQ. Trimming pared 1 base from V and 0 bases from J, leaving 5 bases between. The CDR3 spells CASSLISSGANVLTF. The CDR3 nucleotides are TGCGCCAGCAGCTTGATCAGCTCTGGGGCCAACGTCCTGACTTTC.